This T cell receptor beta chain comes out of a study of response to subunit inactivated influenza vaccine. General study points: T cells newly recruited by each seasonal influenza vaccination are few, the authors suggested.

TCRdb reprocessed the RT-PCR reads with MiXCR, giving one entry per CDR3 protein. The sample lists around 850,000 distinct CDR3 sequences, about 18% occurring once. This clonotype appeared many times. Its antigen is unknown. Trimming removed 2 bases from V and 8 bases from J, with 13 bases in between. Per the germline V gene, CDR1 is MNHNS and CDR2 is SASEGT. The CDR3 covers 14 residues. This sample comprised PBMCs from blood, obtained roughly 5 days after vaccination. This chain connects TRBV6-1 to TRBJ2-1; maybe TRBD2 (6 bases). The TCR sequence derives from a man in his fifties who received an inactivated influenza vaccine. The CDR3 protein is CASSELGSVDEQFF. The CDR3 coding sequence is TGTGCCAGCAGTGAACTCGGGAGTGTGGATGAGCAGTTCTTC.